The entry that follows covers one T cell receptor beta chain sequence. No antigen is known for it. No clone much larger than this one lies a single base away; base qualities are absent. From the cysteine through the phenylalanine, the CDR3 covers 15 amino acids. The read is trimmed to its CDR3 DNA, 45 bases read in frame from base 1. CDR1 LGHNA and CDR2 YSLEER are derived from the germline V gene. For this chain, trimming is 4 bases at the V end and 4 bases at the J end, and the number of junction bases without a gene match is 6. Libraries were prepared through RACE. The instrument given in TCRdb is NextSeq 500. Library preparation attached unique molecular identifiers to individual cDNA molecules for quantitative, reproducible TCR counting. From each blood RNA sample, both TCR alpha and TCR beta chains were sequenced. As for the original processing: The median number of TCRs per sample was around 100,000, ranging from about 20,000 to 750,000. The Decombinator software suite was used to annotate the V, J and CDR3 of the TCR reads. To make PS versus PT1 abundance plots, every sample was subsampled to the same number of TCRs (28,000). TCRs were defined as expanded if absent before sensitization and observed at least eight times at the 2-week time point. TCRdb took the public reads, trimmed them with fastp at Q25, ran MiXCR for clone calling and kept in-frame beta chains. Entries that share a CDR3 protein sequence are merged under the most common genes and DNA. The V and J calls reflect TCRdb's pipeline rather than the authors' work. This sample is represented by 180,000 or so distinct CDR3 sequences; roughly 15% of them were singletons. The ten most abundant clones make up 1.7% of the sample.

These data come from a study of human T cells and chemical hapten exposure (dated by TCRdb to the early 2020s). General notes on the study: For sensitization, 2% DPC in acetone was applied to a roughly 2 cm by roughly 2 cm area of upper inner arm skin. Throughout the study period of around 25 weeks, patients also received therapeutic DPC doses to the scalp every week. Patch testing on the upper back used Finn chambers containing 0.01% DPC, with scoring done after 6 days according to International Contact Dermatitis Research Group standards. Most of the patients in the cohort were female, and the cohort covered alopecia areata with under or over 50% scalp involvement, alopecia totalis and alopecia universalis. The libraries were sequenced as a pool, and the TCR yield per sample differed mostly because of small variations in library volumes within the pool. This study followed changes in the peripheral blood TCR repertoire in vivo during primary and secondary sensitization of alopecia patients to the hapten diphenylcyclopropenone (DPC). Blood was sampled from patients pre-sensitization (week 0) and at 2, 6 and about 24 weeks after DPC sensitization. Under 30 alopecia patients gave blood for TCR sequencing at one to four time points (pre-sensitization, 2, 6 and 24 weeks). Findings and caveats that apply to the study as a whole: The number of TCRs above 1 in 1000 frequency did not change with DPC sensitization; there was no evidence of global repertoire structure alterations. Because all patients had alopecia, a presumed autoimmune disease, the immune response of the patients might differ from that of healthy individuals. Patch test score correlated positively with the number of PT1 expanded TCRs, reaching significance at thresholds 8, 16 and 32 but not at 4. Compared with pre-sensitization or healthy control sets, expanded TCRs formed significantly more large CDR3 similarity clusters, which is consistent with antigen-driven responses. Repeated subsampling changed both the strength of the expansion versus patch-test correlation and the threshold at which the correlation became significant.

What the time point label conveys for this sample: patch test 1, 2 weeks after DPC sensitization. What this sample's treatment or condition label stands for: therapeutic diphenylcyclopropenone sensitization with weekly scalp DPC. At every patch-test visit, the blood draw took place before the patch test was put on. Patients were eligible if aged 18 to 70, diagnosed with alopecia and judged suitable for DPC therapy, and pregnant patients were excluded. Total RNA was isolated from unfractionated whole blood collected in Tempus Blood RNA tubes. The V and J segments used are TRBV4-3 and TRBJ1-4; 7 bases in the middle match TRBD1. The TCR comes from a woman aged 25 to 39 with alopecia areata. Some clones in this sample may be carry-over from other donors' samples. Sample: whole blood, taken in connection with sensitization to the hapten diphenylcyclopropenone (DPC). CDR3 loop: CASSLNRGDNEKLFF. The DNA reads as follows: TGCGCCAGCAGCCTAAACAGGGGAGATAATGAAAAACTGTTTTTT.